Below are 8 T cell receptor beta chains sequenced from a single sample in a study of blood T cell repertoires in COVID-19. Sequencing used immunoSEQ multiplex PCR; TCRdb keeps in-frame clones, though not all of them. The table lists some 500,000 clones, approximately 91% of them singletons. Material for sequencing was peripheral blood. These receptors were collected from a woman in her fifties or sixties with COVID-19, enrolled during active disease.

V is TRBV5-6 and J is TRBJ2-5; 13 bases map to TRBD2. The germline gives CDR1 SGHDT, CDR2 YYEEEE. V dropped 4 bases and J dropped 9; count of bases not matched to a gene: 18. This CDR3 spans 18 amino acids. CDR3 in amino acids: CASSPYPLAGGVNAAQYF. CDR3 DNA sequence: TGTGCCAGCAGCCCCTACCCACTAGCGGGGGGGGTTAATGCGGCCCAGTACTTC.

The CDR3 region is CASSSKGFNQPQHF. The CDR3 DNA reads TGTGCCAGCAGTTCTAAGGGGTTCAATCAGCCCCAGCATTTT. V gene TRBV6-6 combines with J gene TRBJ1-5; D perhaps matches TRBD1 (5 bases). V dropped 4 bases and J dropped 3 bases, with 10 bases sitting between them. The V gene's germline CDR1 is MNHNY and CDR2 SVGAGI (reference sequence). The CDR3 is made up of 14 amino acids.

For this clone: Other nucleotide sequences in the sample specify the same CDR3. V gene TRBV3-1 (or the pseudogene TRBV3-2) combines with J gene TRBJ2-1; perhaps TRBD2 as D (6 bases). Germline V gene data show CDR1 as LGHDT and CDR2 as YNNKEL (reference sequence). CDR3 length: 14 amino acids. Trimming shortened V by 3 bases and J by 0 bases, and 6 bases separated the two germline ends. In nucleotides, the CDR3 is TGTGCCAGCAGCCAGGGGGGCTCCTACAATGAGCAGTTCTTC. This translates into CASSQGGSYNEQFF.

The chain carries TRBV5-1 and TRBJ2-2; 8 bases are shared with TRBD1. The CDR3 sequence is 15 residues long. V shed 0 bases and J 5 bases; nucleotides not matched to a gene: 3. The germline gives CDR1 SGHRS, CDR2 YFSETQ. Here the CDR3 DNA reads TGCGCCAGCAGCTTGGGGACAGGGCGAACCGGGGAGCTGTTTTTT. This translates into CASSLGTGRTGELFF.

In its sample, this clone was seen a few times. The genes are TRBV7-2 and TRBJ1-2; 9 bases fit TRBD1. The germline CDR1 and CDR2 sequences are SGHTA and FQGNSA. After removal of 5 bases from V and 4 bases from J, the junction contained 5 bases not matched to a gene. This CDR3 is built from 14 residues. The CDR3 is CASSRDRAGYGYTF. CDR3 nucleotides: TGTGCCAGCAGCCGGGACAGGGCGGGCTATGGCTACACCTTC.

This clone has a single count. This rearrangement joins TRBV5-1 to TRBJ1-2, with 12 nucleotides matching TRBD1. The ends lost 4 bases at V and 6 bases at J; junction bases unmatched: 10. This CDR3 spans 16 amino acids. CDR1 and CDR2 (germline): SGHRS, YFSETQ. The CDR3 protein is CASSPGTGGAVHGYTF. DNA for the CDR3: TGCGCCAGCAGCCCGGGGACAGGGGGCGCAGTCCATGGCTACACCTTC.

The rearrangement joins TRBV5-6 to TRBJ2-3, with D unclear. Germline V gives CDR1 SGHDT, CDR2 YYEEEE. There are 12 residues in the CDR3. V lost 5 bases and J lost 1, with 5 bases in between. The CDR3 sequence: CASSYGTDTQYF. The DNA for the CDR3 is TGTGCCAGCAGTTATGGCACAGATACGCAGTATTTT.

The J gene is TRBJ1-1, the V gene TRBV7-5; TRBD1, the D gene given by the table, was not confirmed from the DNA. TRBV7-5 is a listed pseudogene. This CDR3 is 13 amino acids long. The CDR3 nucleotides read TGTGCCAGCAGCCTCCCCGGGACACCCGATACTTTCTTT. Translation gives CASSLPGTPDTFF.